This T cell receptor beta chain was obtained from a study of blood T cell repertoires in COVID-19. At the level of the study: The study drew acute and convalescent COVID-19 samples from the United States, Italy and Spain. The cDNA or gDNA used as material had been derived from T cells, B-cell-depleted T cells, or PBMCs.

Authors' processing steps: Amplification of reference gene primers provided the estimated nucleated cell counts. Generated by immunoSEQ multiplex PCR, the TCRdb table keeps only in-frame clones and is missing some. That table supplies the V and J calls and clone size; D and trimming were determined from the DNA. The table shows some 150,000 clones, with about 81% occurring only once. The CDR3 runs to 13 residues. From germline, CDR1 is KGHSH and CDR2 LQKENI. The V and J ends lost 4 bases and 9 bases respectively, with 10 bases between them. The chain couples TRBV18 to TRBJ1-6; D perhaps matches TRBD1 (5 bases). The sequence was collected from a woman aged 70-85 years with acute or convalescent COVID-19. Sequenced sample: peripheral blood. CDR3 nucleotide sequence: TGTGCCAGCTCACATGGGACTAGTTCACCCCTCCACTTT. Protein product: CASSHGTSSPLHF.